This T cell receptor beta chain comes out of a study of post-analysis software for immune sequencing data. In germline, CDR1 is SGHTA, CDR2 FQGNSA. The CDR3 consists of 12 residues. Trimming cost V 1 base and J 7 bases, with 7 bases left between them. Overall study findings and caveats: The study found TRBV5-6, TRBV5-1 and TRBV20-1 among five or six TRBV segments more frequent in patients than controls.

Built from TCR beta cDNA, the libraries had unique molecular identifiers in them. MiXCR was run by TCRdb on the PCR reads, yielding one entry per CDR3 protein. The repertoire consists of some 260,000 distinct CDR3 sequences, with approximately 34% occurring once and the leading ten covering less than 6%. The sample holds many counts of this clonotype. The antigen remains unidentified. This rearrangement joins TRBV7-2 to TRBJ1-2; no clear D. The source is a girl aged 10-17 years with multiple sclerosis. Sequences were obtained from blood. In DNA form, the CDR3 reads TGTGCCAGCAGCTTAGGTACAGCTGGCTACACCTTC. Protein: CASSLGTAGYTF.